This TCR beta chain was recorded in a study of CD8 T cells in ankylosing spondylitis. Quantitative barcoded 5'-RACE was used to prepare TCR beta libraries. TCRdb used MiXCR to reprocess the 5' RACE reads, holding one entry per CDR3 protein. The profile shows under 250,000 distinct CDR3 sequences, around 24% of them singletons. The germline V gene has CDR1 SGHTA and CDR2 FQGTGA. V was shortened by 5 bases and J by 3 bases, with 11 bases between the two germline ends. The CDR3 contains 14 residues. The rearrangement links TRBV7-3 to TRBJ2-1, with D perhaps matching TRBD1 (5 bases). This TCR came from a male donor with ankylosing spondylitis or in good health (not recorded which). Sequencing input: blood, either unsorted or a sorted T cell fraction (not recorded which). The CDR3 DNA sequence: TGTGCCAGCAGCCCCACAGGCGACTACAATGAGCAGTTCTTC. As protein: CASSPTGDYNEQFF. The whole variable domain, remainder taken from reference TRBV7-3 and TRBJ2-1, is GAGVSQTPSNKVTEKGKYVELRCDPISGHTALYWYRQSLGQGPEFLIYFQGTGAADDSGLPNDRFFAVRPEGSVSTLKIQRTERGDSAVYLCASSPTGDYNEQFFGPGTRLTVL.